One and the same sample provided the 26 T cell receptor beta chains below, sequenced in a study of T-cell reconstitution after alpha-beta-depleted transplantation in children. Researchers prepared the TCRbeta library using unique molecular identifiers, the study reports. MiXCR, run by TCRdb on the PCR reads, gives a single entry per CDR3 protein. The repertoire includes hundreds of thousands of distinct CDR3 sequences, more than 10% of them detected once, and approximately 2.9% sits in the top ten. The sample consisted of PBMCs from the stem cell graft donor, taken from the stem cell graft. These receptors all stem from a human donor who donated a stem cell graft to a child with acute lymphoblastic leukemia.

Worth noting for this clonotype: This clone may be a read error of a much larger clone one base away. The rearrangement links TRBV20-1 to TRBJ2-7, with 7 bases lining up with TRBD2. The V gene's germline CDR1 is DFQATT and CDR2 SNEGSKA (reference sequence). There are 14 residues in the CDR3. DNA for the CDR3: TGCTGTGCCCCCCCGGCCGGGAGGAACTACGAGCAGTACTTC. It is translated as CCAPPAGRNYEQYF.

This clonotype was seen ten or more times. The V and J genes are TRBV18 and TRBJ2-5, with 7 bases identical to TRBD1. The germline V gene has CDR1 KGHSH and CDR2 LQKENI. The CDR3 length is 13 residues. V was pared by 7 bases and J by 4 bases, with 6 bases of the junction left unmatched. CDR3 protein: CASCTGVLETQYF. CDR3 DNA sequence: TGTGCCAGCTGTACAGGGGTGCTAGAGACCCAGTACTTC.

There are many counts of this clonotype. This chain joins TRBV10-3 and TRBJ2-5; tentative D call: TRBD1 (6 bases). V lost 3 bases, J lost 5 bases, and 22 bases lay in between. CDR1 is ENHRY, CDR2 SYGVKD, per germline. The CDR3 has 17 amino acids. CDR3 protein: CAISEGIGQRSRETQYF. The CDR3 nucleotides read TGTGCCATCAGTGAAGGGATCGGACAGAGGTCGAGGGAGACCCAGTACTTC.

This clonotype was seen repeatedly, ten times or more. This chain links TRBV10-3 with TRBJ2-3; the match to TRBD2 covers 12 bases. CDR3 length: 16 residues. Germline-derived CDR1 and CDR2 are ENHRY and SYGVKD. V lost 0 bases and J lost 11; bases outside the gene matches: 9. In DNA, the CDR3 is TGTGCCATCAGTGAGTCCCTAGCGGGGGGGTCTCTAGGGCAGTATTTT. Its translation: CAISESLAGGSLGQYF.

The chain uses TRBV28 and TRBJ1-2, with D possibly being TRBD1 (5 bases). Germline CDR1 reads MDHEN; CDR2 reads SYDVKM. V was trimmed by 4 bases and J by 4 bases, leaving 22 bases between them. CDR3 length: 17 residues. The CDR3 region is CASSYFLLRGEGYGYTF. As DNA, the CDR3 is TGTGCCAGCAGTTACTTCCTATTGAGGGGCGAGGGCTATGGCTACACCTTC.

This clonotype has ten or more counts. The genes are TRBV30 and TRBJ2-3; the D gene is possibly TRBD2 (6 bases). The CDR3 spans 12 residues. Germline V lookup: CDR1 GTSNPN, CDR2 SVGIG (reference sequence). The V and J ends lost 0 bases and 9 bases respectively, with 10 bases between them. The CDR3 region is CAWSVTRGTQYF. DNA of the CDR3: TGTGCCTGGAGTGTAACCCGGGGGACGCAGTATTTT.

This clonotype has a count of ten or more. The chain combines TRBV20-1 with TRBJ2-7, with 7 bases fitting TRBD1. Looked up from germline, CDR1 is DFQATT and CDR2 is SNEGSKA (reference sequence). The CDR3 runs to 13 residues. Germline trimming cut 4 bases from V and 0 bases from J; bases unmatched to any gene: 3. This chain's CDR3 is CSAKDRSSYEQYF. The CDR3 DNA reads as TGCAGTGCTAAGGACAGGTCCTCCTACGAGCAGTACTTC.

This clonotype showed up many times. The rearrangement uses TRBV5-1 and TRBJ2-7; D uncertain. With 4 bases removed from V and 0 bases from J, the gap between germline ends came to 11 bases. The CDR3 is 14 residues long. Germline V gene data show CDR1 as SGHRS and CDR2 as YFSETQ. The DNA for the CDR3 is TGCGCCAGCAGCCCCGACTTCAGCTCCTACGAGCAGTACTTC. Translation gives CASSPDFSSYEQYF.

This clonotype was seen at least ten times. J is TRBJ1-1 and V is TRBV28, with D unresolved. Germline V CDR1 and CDR2: MDHEN, SYDVKM. This CDR3 contains 13 residues. With 7 bases removed from V and 4 bases from J, the gap between germline ends came to 13 bases. The CDR3 DNA reads TGTGCCAGCAAGACCCACTGGGCCACTGAAGCTTTCTTT. It is translated as CASKTHWATEAFF.

This clonotype was detected ten times or more. Here the CDR3 DNA reads TGCGCCAGCAGCCAAGAGATCCCCCCGGGAGAAAAACTGTTTTTT. Its translation: CASSQEIPPGEKLFF. The chain recombines TRBV4-3 with TRBJ1-4; D unresolved. The CDR3 contains 15 residues. CDR1 LGHNA and CDR2 YSLEER come from the germline V gene. V lost 0 bases and J 8 bases, leaving 13 bases between the germline ends.

This clonotype was detected many times. The rearrangement uses TRBV5-1 and TRBJ1-5; D gene unclear. Deletions cut 0 bases from V and 4 bases from J, with 8 bases between. CDR1 is SGHRS, CDR2 YFSETQ, per germline. This CDR3 contains 14 residues. The DNA for the CDR3 is TGCGCCAGCAGCTTGGTGGACTTTAATCAGCCCCAGCATTTT. It codes for CASSLVDFNQPQHF.

On this clonotype: This clone may be a read error of a much larger clone one base away. This chain uses TRBV11-2 with TRBJ2-4; D unclear. CDR3 size: 14 residues. Germline V gene data show CDR1 as SGHAT and CDR2 as FQNNGV. CDR3 amino acids: CASLGADPNNIQYF. In DNA, the CDR3 is TGTGCCAGCCTCGGCGCAGACCCCAATAACATTCAGTACTTC.

This clonotype was recorded many times. V and J are TRBV7-2 and TRBJ2-3, with D perhaps matching TRBD2 (5 bases). The CDR3 totals 16 residues. V was clipped by 6 bases and J by 1 base, with 17 bases between them. Germline V gene sequence: CDR1 SGHTA, CDR2 FQGNSA. The CDR3 reads CASRRRSGPGTDTQYF. The CDR3 nucleotides read TGTGCCAGCAGAAGGAGAAGCGGTCCGGGCACAGATACGCAGTATTTT. Full variable domain (rest looked up from reference TRBV7-2 and TRBJ2-3): GAGVSQSPSNKVTEKGKDVELRCDPISGHTALYWYRQSLGQGLEFLIYFQGNSAPDKSGLPSDRFSAERTGGSVSTLTIQRTQQEDSAVYLCASRRRSGPGTDTQYFGPGTRLTVL.

This clonotype was observed many times. V is TRBV20-1 and J is TRBJ2-7, with 10 positions matching TRBD2. Germline V gene data show CDR1 as DFQATT and CDR2 as SNEGSKA (reference sequence). This CDR3 is 16 amino acids long. The J segment lost 4 bases and the V segment lost 0 bases, leaving 9 bases of the junction unmatched. CDR3 sequence: CSARDRSGRAIYEQYF. The CDR3 nucleotides are TGCAGTGCTAGAGATCGGAGCGGGAGGGCAATTTACGAGCAGTACTTC.

A remark on this clonotype: Its ends do not fully match the called genes, so a read error is possible. The chain's CDR3 is CSEQLGRSANYGDTF. The CDR3 nucleotides are TGCAGTGAACAACTAGGGAGATCCGCTAACTATGGCGACACCTTC. The rearrangement uses TRBV20-1 and TRBJ1-2; D not certain. This CDR3 has 15 amino acids. Germline loops: CDR1 DFQATT, CDR2 SNEGSKA (reference sequence).

As to this clonotype: This may arise from a read error, as a much more abundant clone is one base away. The chain couples TRBV20-1 to TRBJ2-1; D is tentatively TRBD1 or TRBD2 (6 bases each). The CDR3 is made up of 16 amino acids. Trimming took 0 bases from V and 0 from J, leaving 12 bases between them. The germline V gene has CDR1 DFQATT and CDR2 SNEGSKA (reference sequence). The CDR3 sequence: CSARDRRGHSYNEQFF. CDR3 DNA sequence: TGCAGTGCTAGAGACCGGCGGGGACACTCCTACAATGAGCAGTTCTTC.

At least ten counts were recorded for this clonotype. This rearrangement joins TRBV12-3 or TRBV12-4 to TRBJ1-6, with TRBD1 matching over 8 bases. V was pared by 3 bases and J by 7 bases, with 11 bases of the junction left unmatched. This CDR3 comprises 17 residues. This chain's CDR3 is CASSFQGQGARNSPLHF. The CDR3 DNA reads TGTGCCAGCAGTTTTCAGGGGCAGGGGGCAAGGAATTCACCCCTCCACTTT.

V is TRBV7-8 and J is TRBJ2-7, with D unclear. Germline V lookup: CDR1 SGHVS, CDR2 FQNEAQ. Trimming stripped 5 bases from V and 5 bases from J, with 19 bases between. The CDR3 runs 15 residues. The chain's CDR3 is CASSPQGRLRDEQYF. CDR3 bases: TGTGCCAGCAGCCCCCAAGGGCGCCTTAGGGACGAGCAGTACTTC.

This clonotype was seen repeatedly, ten times or more. The genes are TRBV5-1 and TRBJ2-7, with D uncertain. The CDR3 length is 14 residues. Germline assignment: CDR1 SGHRS and CDR2 YFSETQ. Trimming took off 4 bases at V and 2 bases at J, with 13 bases between the two ends. The CDR3 is CASSPRPGAYEQYF. CDR3 sequence (DNA): TGCGCCAGCAGCCCACGACCGGGCGCCTACGAGCAGTACTTC.

This clonotype was seen ten or more times. V is TRBV20-1 and J is TRBJ1-2, with D unclear. The germline V and J ends were trimmed by 5 bases and 1 base, with 14 bases remaining between them. The CDR3 is made up of 14 amino acids. Germline CDR1 reads DFQATT; CDR2 reads SNEGSKA (reference sequence). CDR3 in DNA: TGCAGTGCTGGAGCGGTACCCCTTAACTATGGCTACACCTTC. Its translation: CSAGAVPLNYGYTF.

This clonotype was observed many times. The CDR3 bases are TGTGCCAGCAGCTTGACACAGAACGAGCAGTACTTC. Amino acids: CASSLTQNEQYF. The chain couples TRBV5-6 to TRBJ2-7, with D unresolved. The germline gives CDR1 SGHDT, CDR2 YYEEEE. V lost 1 base to trimming and J lost 5 bases, with 7 bases between them. The length of the CDR3 is 12 residues.

This clonotype was counted many times. The genes are TRBV20-1 and TRBJ1-5; 7 nucleotides line up with TRBD1. The CDR3 has 16 amino acids. The V gene's germline CDR1 is DFQATT and CDR2 SNEGSKA (reference sequence). With V trimmed by 0 bases and J by 6 bases, 11 bases remained unmatched. CDR3 in DNA: TGCAGTGCTAGAGATCCATTGGACAGGCGGCGTCAGCCCCAGCATTTT. Amino acids: CSARDPLDRRRQPQHF.

This clonotype was seen at least ten times. J is TRBJ1-4 and V is TRBV12-3 or TRBV12-4, with D possibly TRBD1 on 5 matching bases. CDR3 size: 16 residues. Trimming pared 6 bases from V and 8 bases from J, leaving 22 bases between. CDR3 amino acids: CASSPRMTSGGEKLFF. CDR3 in DNA: TGTGCCAGCAGCCCAAGGATGACTAGCGGGGGGGAAAAACTGTTTTTT.

This clonotype was detected ten times or more. The chain recombines TRBV5-1 with TRBJ2-3; D is perhaps TRBD2 (7 bases). Germline assignment: CDR1 SGHRS and CDR2 YFSETQ. V was trimmed by 5 bases and J by 0 bases, leaving 19 bases between them. The CDR3 sequence is 17 residues long. The CDR3 here is CASRIRGGGPSTDTQYF. The CDR3 nucleotides are TGCGCCAGCAGAATACGGGGCGGGGGCCCTAGCACAGATACGCAGTATTTT.

This clonotype was counted many times. The chain employs TRBV20-1 and TRBJ1-1; 9 bases are shared with TRBD1. J was trimmed by 5 bases and V by 3 bases; bases with no gene match: 7. CDR1 and CDR2 (germline): DFQATT, SNEGSKA (reference sequence). This CDR3 has 14 residues. The CDR3 loop is CSASSGTGRTEAFF. The CDR3 DNA sequence: TGCAGTGCTAGTAGTGGGACAGGGCGGACTGAAGCTTTCTTT.

This chain connects TRBV7-6 to TRBJ2-3, with 15 bases identical to TRBD2. J gave up 4 bases and V 2 bases, and 1 base lay outside the gene matches. Per the germline V gene, CDR1 is SGHVS and CDR2 is FNYEAQ. The CDR3 spans 16 residues. CDR3 residues: CASSLWTSGRADTQYF. CDR3 DNA sequence: TGTGCCAGCAGCTTATGGACTAGCGGGAGGGCAGATACGCAGTATTTT.